One sample yielded the 17 T cell receptor beta chains listed below, sequenced in a study of T cell responses to AZD1222 COVID-19 vaccine. The method was immunoSEQ multiplex PCR; TCRdb's version includes in-frame clones alone and lacks a portion of them. The sample has some 180,000 clones, roughly nine tenths seen once. This material consisted of peripheral blood, taken 28 days after the second AZD1222 dose. These receptors came from an adult who received the AZD1222 COVID-19 vaccine.

The chain has TRBV7-2 and TRBJ2-3; 7 bases line up with TRBD2. The V and J ends lost 6 bases and 2 bases, in that order; junction bases with no gene match: 5. The CDR3 has 14 residues. Germline CDR1 is SGHTA and CDR2 is FQGNSA. In DNA, the CDR3 is TGTGCCAGCAGTCGGGACTACCCCACAGATACGCAGTATTTT. Amino acids: CASSRDYPTDTQYF.

The chain joins TRBV27 to TRBJ1-2, with TRBD1 matching 10 bases. Germline V gene data show CDR1 as MNHEY and CDR2 as SMNVEV (reference sequence). The CDR3 has 17 amino acids. Trimming at V came to 7 bases and at J to 4 bases, leaving 15 bases not matched to a gene. CDR3 sequence reads: CASTRSLGQGKGYGYTF. The CDR3 coding sequence is TGTGCCAGCACCCGCAGCCTGGGACAGGGGAAGGGCTATGGCTACACCTTC.

This chain uses TRBV7-6 with TRBJ2-7, with D perhaps matching TRBD1 or TRBD2 (5 bases each). The germline V gene has CDR1 SGHVS and CDR2 FNYEAQ. V lost 1 base, J lost 1 base, and 11 bases lay in between. This CDR3 comprises 15 residues. As DNA, the CDR3 is TGTGCCAGCAGCTTAGGGGACCACTGGTCCTACGAGCAGTACTTC. The encoded protein is CASSLGDHWSYEQYF.

The genes are TRBV6-5 and TRBJ1-1, with 10 bases fitting TRBD1. CDR1 is MNHEY, CDR2 SVGAGI, per germline. V lost 6 bases and J lost 7; bases outside the gene matches: 8. The CDR3 runs 14 residues. The CDR3 coding sequence is TGTGCCAGCAGGATCAGAGGACAGGGGGGTGAAGCTTTCTTT. Encoded protein: CASRIRGQGGEAFF.

This chain links TRBV20-1 with TRBJ2-7; 14 positions agree with TRBD2. Germline V gene sequence: CDR1 DFQATT, CDR2 SNEGSKA (reference sequence). The CDR3 runs 14 residues. V trimming: 3 bases; J trimming: 5 bases; junction bases outside the gene matches: 3. CDR3 nucleotides: TGCAGTGCTAGTATGGGACTAGCGGGAGACGAGCAGTACTTC. Translated: CSASMGLAGDEQYF.

This sequence joins TRBV7-2 and TRBJ2-5, with D possibly TRBD2 on 6 matching bases. Per the germline V gene, CDR1 is SGHTA and CDR2 is FQGNSA. V was clipped by 4 bases and J by 5 bases, with 14 bases between them. The CDR3 is made up of 14 amino acids. The CDR3, as DNA: TGTGCCAGCAGCTCCGGTCTCGGAGGGGAGACCCAGTACTTC. Encoded protein: CASSSGLGGETQYF. Based on the CDR3 plus reference TRBV7-2 and TRBJ2-5, the full variable domain is GAGVSQSPSNKVTEKGKDVELRCDPISGHTALYWYRQSLGQGLEFLIYFQGNSAPDKSGLPSDRFSAERTGGSVSTLTIQRTQQEDSAVYLCASSSGLGGETQYFGPGTRLLVL.

In this sample, this clone turned up once. The V and J genes are TRBV3-1 (or the pseudogene TRBV3-2) and TRBJ1-2; D gene uncertain. This CDR3 comprises 13 residues. V was shortened by 4 bases and J by 5 bases, with 11 bases between the two germline ends. Germline V gene data show CDR1 as LGHDT and CDR2 as YNNKEL (reference sequence). The CDR3 DNA reads as TGTGCCAGCAGCCTAGGGATCTCGTATGGCTACACCTTC. Amino acid sequence: CASSLGISYGYTF.

The table lists this clone with a few counts. The chain joins TRBV6-2 or TRBV6-3 to TRBJ2-6; D is uncertain. Trimming removed 5 bases at V and 2 bases at J, with 22 bases between. Germline V lookup: CDR1 MNHEY, CDR2 SVGEGT. CDR3 size: 19 residues. The CDR3 sequence: CASSTTLEVGSTGANVLTF. CDR3 in DNA: TGTGCCAGCAGTACAACCCTAGAGGTGGGCAGCACTGGGGCCAACGTCCTGACTTTC.

This clone appeared once. The rearrangement links TRBV10-2 to TRBJ2-3; 10 bases are a match to TRBD2. The CDR3 contains 17 residues. V dropped 4 bases and J dropped 1; count of bases not matched to a gene: 8. CDR1 is WSHSY, CDR2 SAAADI, per germline. The CDR3 coding sequence is TGCGCCAGCAGTGGCGGACAGCGGGGGGGAGGCACAGATACGCAGTATTTT. Translating gives CASSGGQRGGGTDTQYF.

This sequence joins TRBV19 and TRBJ2-7, with D maybe TRBD1 (5 bases). The V and J ends lost 6 bases and 3 bases respectively, with 15 bases between them. CDR1 is LNHDA and CDR2 is SQIVND in the germline V gene (reference sequence). CDR3 length equals 14 residues. The CDR3: CASRTQAHSYEQYF. CDR3 sequence (DNA): TGTGCCAGTAGAACACAGGCTCACAGCTACGAGCAGTACTTC.

V is TRBV5-4 and J is TRBJ2-3; D perhaps matches TRBD2 (5 bases). Germline V gene sequence: CDR1 SGHNT, CDR2 YYREEE (reference sequence). The CDR3 consists of 14 residues. The V and J ends lost 0 bases and 2 bases respectively, with 7 bases between them. CDR3 sequence (DNA): TGTGCCAGCAGCTTGGGAGGGAACACAGATACGCAGTATTTT. It encodes CASSLGGNTDTQYF.

The V gene is TRBV7-9, the J gene TRBJ1-2; 7 nucleotides align to TRBD1. This CDR3 spans 15 amino acids. The V gene's germline CDR1 is SEHNR and CDR2 FQNEAQ (reference sequence). With 6 bases clipped from V and 4 bases from J, the junction kept 11 bases outside the gene matches. CDR3 sequence (DNA): TGTGCCAGCAGATTCTCCAGACAGGGCGGCTATGGCTACACCTTC. Its translation: CASRFSRQGGYGYTF.

Only one count was recorded for this clone. The chain carries TRBV11-2 and TRBJ2-7; a weak D match, TRBD1 (5 bases). The germline V gene encodes CDR1 SGHAT and CDR2 FQNNGV. This CDR3 is 13 amino acids long. V was trimmed by 0 bases and J by 9 bases, leaving 12 bases between them. This CDR3 reads CASSLDQGLAQYF. CDR3 in DNA: TGTGCCAGCAGCTTAGATCAGGGTTTAGCGCAGTACTTC.

The chain uses TRBV5-5 and TRBJ2-2; D remains ambiguous. CDR3 length equals 15 residues. Germline values: CDR1 SGHKS, CDR2 YYEKEE (reference sequence). The ends were cut back, 1 base at V and 5 bases at J, with 12 bases in the middle. CDR3 in amino acids: CASSLISSGTGELFF. The CDR3 bases are TGTGCCAGCAGCTTGATCAGTAGTGGGACCGGGGAGCTGTTTTTT.

J is TRBJ1-1 and V is TRBV7-9; D remains ambiguous. V dropped 5 bases and J dropped 2 bases, with 9 bases sitting between them. From germline, CDR1 is SEHNR and CDR2 FQNEAQ (reference sequence). CDR3 length: 13 amino acids. The DNA of the CDR3 is TGTGCCAGCAGCCGCCTCAGTAACACTGAAGCTTTCTTT. Translation gives CASSRLSNTEAFF.

This chain uses TRBV30 with TRBJ2-7; 8 bases are shared with TRBD1. Germline V CDR1 and CDR2: GTSNPN, SVGIG (reference sequence). V lost 7 bases and J lost 6; bases outside the gene matches: 8. The CDR3 sequence is 12 residues long. The CDR3 sequence is CAYRQGQGEQYF. The CDR3 nucleotides read TGTGCCTACCGACAGGGGCAGGGCGAGCAGTACTTC.

The V call is TRBV27, the J call TRBJ1-4, with D perhaps TRBD1 (6 bases). This CDR3 has 14 amino acids. The V end lost 5 bases, the J end lost 10 bases, and 17 bases lay between the germline ends. Germline V gene sequence: CDR1 MNHEY, CDR2 SMNVEV (reference sequence). CDR3 sequence reads: CASSEDSGGRKLFF. The CDR3 DNA sequence: TGTGCCAGCAGTGAAGACAGTGGGGGGCGAAAACTGTTTTTT.